The rows below give T cell receptor beta chains drawn from one sample of a study of CD4 T cells in relation to SARS-CoV-2 and coronaviruses. Assay: immunoSEQ multiplex PCR; the TCRdb copy retains only in-frame clones and omits some. Of approximately 11,000 clones in the sample, 70% to 85% were seen once. Their antigen targets remain unknown. The specimen was CD4+ T cells from PBMCs, cultured in vitro. Receptor source: a human donor in good health. Both conserved end residues are part of each CDR3.

v_gene,CDR3aa
TRBV4-3,CASSQGPYQPQHF
TRBV10-1,CASSERVTTNTEAFF
TRBV5-1,CASSLGTTPDTQYF
TRBV7-9,CASRTSGTYEQYF
TRBV6-2/TRBV6-3,CASSRLGSTETQYF
TRBV19,CASSGAGLAGGPRLAQYF
TRBV7-9,CASSLGGRDYGYTF
TRBV19,CASSIGTLTYEQYF
TRBV5-6,CASSGDTAYNEQFF
TRBV11-2,CASSLTGRYEQYF
TRBV3-1/TRBV3-2,CASSQGQGGRGNIQYF
TRBV7-2,CASSLEWERGGYTQYF
TRBV4-1,CASSHRTDYGYTF
TRBV7-3,CASSSRGSSSYNEQFF
TRBV3-1/TRBV3-2,CASSQGLAGNTGELFF
TRBV5-1,CASSLGDRNYGYTF
TRBV7-3,CASSSVNTGELFF
TRBV7-7,CASSSGSYNEQFF
TRBV6-4,CASSAQGENQPQHF
TRBV6-2/TRBV6-3,CASSHTVDNQPQHF
TRBV4-2,CASSQDGTGNGNQPQHF
TRBV6-5,CASSSLGGLTDTQYF
TRBV2,CASRWWGTEAFF
TRBV19,CASSMTGRDTGELFF
TRBV19,CASKSGTGGRAYLFF
TRBV9,CASSVVGNEQYF
TRBV29-1,CSAGGGQDYGYTF
TRBV6-5,CASTKDSSVNYGYTF
TRBV3-1/TRBV3-2,CASSQSGMGSPLHF
TRBV2,CASSEGPFPYGYTF
TRBV29-1,CSVDNRGPETQYF
TRBV3-1/TRBV3-2,CASSPRQGLNTEAFF
TRBV6-5,CASSPGTGQNEKLFF
TRBV6-4,CASSPLSGSGTQYF
TRBV12-2,CASRLAGTSGRTDTQYF
TRBV7-2,CASRTMTGELFF
TRBV2,CASSGGTVGYTF
TRBV29-1,CSASGTSGGNTGELFF
TRBV5-1,CASSLDGVGGYTF
TRBV6-5,CASSYGGADTQYF
TRBV2,CASATMETQYF
TRBV6-5,CASRLARGSYGYTF
TRBV4-1,CASSQAFEWNTEAFF
TRBV2,CASRRGGIYEQYF
TRBV7-2,CASIHRGGVYNEQFF
TRBV5-5,CASSLAIRQGVGTQYF
TRBV30,CASGQGPNEQFF
TRBV14,CASRIATGPYQETQYF
TRBV5-1,CASRVGGGVDRNYNEQFF
TRBV9,CASSPDQETQYF
TRBV9,CASSPSGLHTDTQYF
TRBV5-1,CASSLEGARTEAFF
TRBV28,CASSQGQFYNSPLHF
TRBV14,CASSQPGDVSGYTF